Below, 13 T cell receptor beta chains from the same sample are listed, as sequenced in a study of cytotoxic CD8 clonotypes in ibrutinib-treated CLL. TCRdb's table, derived via immunoSEQ multiplex PCR, lists solely in-frame clones and lacks some. The sample holds around 130,000 clones, 80% to 85% seen once. Sequencing used PBMCs, obtained after 24 months of ibrutinib treatment. These receptors were taken from a human donor with chronic lymphocytic leukemia.

The chain combines TRBV5-6 with TRBJ1-3, with a weak D call TRBD1 (6 bases). The length of the CDR3 is 15 residues. Germline V CDR1 and CDR2: SGHDT, YYEEEE. V shed 0 bases and J shed 4 bases, with 11 bases lying between them. The CDR3 DNA is TGTGCCAGCAGCTTGGTGCAGGGGCAAGGAAACACCATATATTTT. Translated: CASSLVQGQGNTIYF.

This clone was counted a few times. The chain is built from TRBV7-2 and TRBJ2-2; D unresolved. Germline CDR1 SGHTA, CDR2 FQGNSA. The CDR3 loop spans 15 amino acids. Trimming shortened V by 1 base and J by 0 bases, and 6 bases separated the two germline ends. CDR3: CASSLVRANTGELFF. CDR3 in DNA: TGTGCCAGCAGCTTAGTTAGGGCGAACACCGGGGAGCTGTTTTTT.

The V call is TRBV4-1, the J call TRBJ2-5; D may be TRBD2 (6 bases). CDR1 and CDR2 (germline): MGHRA, YSYEKL. Deletions cut 3 bases from V and 2 bases from J, with 19 bases between. The CDR3 has 17 residues. CDR3 bases: TGCGCCAGCAGCCAGGAACTTGGGACTTCCCTTCAAGAGACCCAGTACTTC. Translating it yields CASSQELGTSLQETQYF.

The chain couples TRBV13 to TRBJ2-3; D is unclear. V was clipped by 4 bases and J by 4 bases, with 6 bases between them. Germline V CDR1 and CDR2: PRHDT, FYEKMQ (reference sequence). CDR3 size: 12 residues. The CDR3 is CASSYRSDTQYF. The CDR3 bases are TGTGCCAGCAGCTACAGATCAGATACGCAGTATTTT.

The chain links TRBV7-2 to TRBJ2-5, with TRBD1 matching 8 bases. The V gene end was trimmed by 5 bases and the J gene end by 5 bases; junction bases not matched to a gene: 7. The CDR3 sequence is 14 residues long. Germline values: CDR1 SGHTA, CDR2 FQGNSA. The CDR3 reads CASSRTGLLETQYF. DNA of the CDR3: TGTGCCAGCAGCCGGACAGGGTTGTTGGAGACCCAGTACTTC.

The chain joins TRBV19 to TRBJ1-5; D possibly corresponds to TRBD1 (5 bases). The CDR3 is 14 residues long. The germline gives CDR1 LNHDA, CDR2 SQIVND (reference sequence). V was clipped by 4 bases and J by 6 bases, with 13 bases between them. As DNA, the CDR3 is TGTGCCAGTAGTAGGGCCAGGGAACGTCAGCCCCAGCATTTT. This encodes CASSRARERQPQHF.

The gene calls are TRBV18 and TRBJ2-7; D unresolved. This CDR3 has 13 amino acids. Deletions cut 3 bases from V and 2 bases from J, with 8 bases between. Germline CDR1 reads KGHSH; CDR2 reads LQKENI. The CDR3 nucleotides are TGTGCCAGCTCACCTTCGGGTGCCTACGAGCAGTACTTC. Translation: CASSPSGAYEQYF.

Comments on this clone: This same CDR3 is encoded by further DNA sequences in the sample. The chain is built from TRBV5-1 and TRBJ2-7; D possibly corresponds to TRBD2 (6 bases). V lost 0 bases and J 1 base, leaving 17 bases between the germline ends. Germline lookup yields CDR1 SGHRS and CDR2 YFSETQ. The length of the CDR3 is 17 residues. For the CDR3, the DNA is TGCGCCAGCAGCTTGGACGGGGGTCGGGGATCATCCTACGAGCAGTACTTC. Translation: CASSLDGGRGSSYEQYF. The full variable domain, with the rest looked up from reference TRBV5-1 and TRBJ2-7, is KAGVTQTPRYLIKTRGQQVTLSCSPISGHRSVSWYQQTPGQGLQFLFEYFSETQRNKGNFPGRFSGRQFSNSRSEMNVSTLELGDSALYLCASSLDGGRGSSYEQYFGPGTRLTVT.

The V and J genes are TRBV4-1 and TRBJ2-1; D is undetermined. Germline V gene data show CDR1 as MGHRA and CDR2 as YSYEKL. CDR3 length equals 17 residues. V was cut by 0 bases and J by 0 bases, with 12 bases left in between. The CDR3 DNA reads as TGCGCCAGCAGCCAAGATCGCGGCGCGAACTCCTACAATGAGCAGTTCTTC. This encodes CASSQDRGANSYNEQFF.

This clone was picked up a small number of times. The chain employs TRBV6-5 and TRBJ1-1; 11 nucleotides line up with TRBD1. Unmatched junction bases numbered 7, after V lost 4 bases and J lost 6 bases. This CDR3 is 15 amino acids long. CDR1 and CDR2 (germline): MNHEY, SVGAGI. The CDR3 DNA is TGTGCCAGCAGTTCCCCGGGACAGGGGGTTGCTGAAGCTTTCTTT. Its protein is CASSSPGQGVAEAFF.

V gene TRBV5-8 combines with J gene TRBJ1-4; TRBD1 aligns across 9 bases. V was pared by 4 bases and J by 8 bases, with 9 bases of the junction left unmatched. This CDR3 region has 15 residues. Per germline, CDR1 SGHTS and CDR2 YDEGEE. CDR3 bases: TGTGCCAGCAGCATCGGGACAGGGAAGATAGAAAAACTGTTTTTT. It yields the protein CASSIGTGKIEKLFF. The whole variable domain, filled in from reference TRBV5-8 and TRBJ1-4, reads EAGVTQSPTHLIKTRGQQATLRCSPISGHTSVYWYQQALGLGLQFLLWYDEGEERNRGNFPPRFSGRQFPNYSSELNVNALELEDSALYLCASSIGTGKIEKLFFGSGTQLSVL.

V usage is TRBV28 and J usage is TRBJ2-7; D gene unclear. CDR1 is MDHEN, CDR2 SYDVKM, per germline. The CDR3 is made up of 14 amino acids. Trimming cost V 6 bases and J 2 bases, with 14 bases left between them. The CDR3 spells CASREILAPYEQYF. CDR3 DNA sequence: TGTGCCAGCAGGGAGATTCTGGCTCCCTACGAGCAGTACTTC.

This chain joins TRBV4-3 and TRBJ1-3; no definite D call. This CDR3 is 15 amino acids long. CDR1 LGHNA and CDR2 YSLEER come from the germline V gene. Trimming pared 1 base from V and 0 bases from J, leaving 7 bases between. The CDR3 DNA is TGCGCCAGCAGCCAAGCTGGAAGCTCTGGAAACACCATATATTTT. It specifies CASSQAGSSGNTIYF.